These 4 T cell receptor beta chains were all obtained from the same sample, sequenced in a study of cytomegalovirus exposure and HLA in healthy donors. TCRdb keeps only in-frame clones here, not all; method: immunoSEQ multiplex PCR. The sample carries more than 110,000 clones, 80% to 90% recorded once. Sequencing was performed on PBMCs. These receptors came from a woman in her 30s in good health and CMV-seronegative.

The sample holds one count of this clone. This chain joins TRBV18 and TRBJ2-3; a weak D match, TRBD2 (5 bases). Germline V CDR1 and CDR2: KGHSH, LQKENI. This CDR3 region has 15 residues. V dropped 0 bases and J dropped 3 bases, with 10 bases sitting between them. CDR3 residues: CASSPPAGGTDTQYF. CDR3 coding DNA: TGTGCCAGCTCACCACCTGCGGGCGGGACAGATACGCAGTATTTT.

This clone came up once. V gene TRBV9 combines with J gene TRBJ2-1; 8 nucleotides align to TRBD2. The V gene end was trimmed by 2 bases and the J gene end by 4 bases; junction bases not matched to a gene: 5. Germline V CDR1 and CDR2: SGDLS, YYNGEE. This CDR3 has 15 residues. CDR3 protein: CASSVAGGSYNEQFF. The CDR3 nucleotides read TGTGCCAGCAGCGTGGCGGGGGGCTCGTACAATGAGCAGTTCTTC. Drawing the rest from reference TRBV9 and TRBJ2-1, the complete variable domain is DSGVTQTPKHLITATGQRVTLRCSPRSGDLSVYWYQQSLDQGLQFLIQYYNGEERAKGNILERFSAQQFPDLHSELNLSSLELGDSALYFCASSVAGGSYNEQFFGPGTRLTVL.

The chain has TRBV6-5 and TRBJ1-2, with TRBD1 matching 9 bases. Germline loops: CDR1 MNHEY, CDR2 SVGAGI. Trimming cost V 10 bases and J 6 bases; bases outside gene matches: 12. The CDR3 has 14 amino acids. This chain's CDR3 is CATRTGEKGNGYTF. DNA for the CDR3: TGTGCCACGAGGACAGGGGAGAAGGGAAATGGCTACACCTTC.

The chain has TRBV30 and TRBJ1-1; 7 nucleotides align to TRBD1. In germline, CDR1 is GTSNPN, CDR2 SVGIG (reference sequence). This CDR3 region has 14 residues. Trimming at V came to 5 bases and at J to 5 bases, leaving 11 bases not matched to a gene. CDR3 amino acids: CAWDSGGGWTEAFF. The CDR3 coding sequence is TGTGCCTGGGACTCAGGGGGAGGATGGACTGAAGCTTTCTTT.